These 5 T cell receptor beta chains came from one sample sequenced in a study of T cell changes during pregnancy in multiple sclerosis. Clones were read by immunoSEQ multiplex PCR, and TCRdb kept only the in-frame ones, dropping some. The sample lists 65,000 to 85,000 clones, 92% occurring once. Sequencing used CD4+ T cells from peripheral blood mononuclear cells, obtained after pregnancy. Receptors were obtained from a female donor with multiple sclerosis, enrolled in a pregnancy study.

CDR3 nucleotide sequence: TGTGCCAGCAGTGAATACAGGCCCCAAGAGACCCAGTACTTC. Protein product: CASSEYRPQETQYF. This chain joins TRBV25-1 and TRBJ2-5; no clear D gene. Trimming pared 0 bases from V and 1 base from J, leaving 6 bases between. The CDR3 consists of 14 residues. Germline CDR1 is MGHDK and CDR2 is SYGVNS.

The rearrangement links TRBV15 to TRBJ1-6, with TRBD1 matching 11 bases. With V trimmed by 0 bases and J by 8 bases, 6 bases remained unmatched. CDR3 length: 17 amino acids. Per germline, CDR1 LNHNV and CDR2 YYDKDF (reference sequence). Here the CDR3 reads CATSREWTGGKDSPLHF. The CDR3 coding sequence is TGTGCCACCAGCAGAGAGTGGACAGGGGGCAAGGATTCACCCCTCCACTTT.

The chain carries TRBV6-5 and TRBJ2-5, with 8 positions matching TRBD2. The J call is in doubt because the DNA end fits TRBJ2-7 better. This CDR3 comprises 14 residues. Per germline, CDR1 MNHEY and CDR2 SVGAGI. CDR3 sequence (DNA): TGTGCCAGCAGTTACCGGGGGGGCGCCTACGAGCAGTACTTC. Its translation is CASSYRGGAYEQYF.

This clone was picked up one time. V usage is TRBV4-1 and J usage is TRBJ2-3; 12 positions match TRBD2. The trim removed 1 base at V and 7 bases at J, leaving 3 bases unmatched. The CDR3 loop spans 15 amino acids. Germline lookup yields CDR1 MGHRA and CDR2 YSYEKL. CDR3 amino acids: CASSQVLAGGNTQYF. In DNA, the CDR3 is TGCGCCAGCAGCCAAGTTCTAGCGGGAGGGAATACGCAGTATTTT.

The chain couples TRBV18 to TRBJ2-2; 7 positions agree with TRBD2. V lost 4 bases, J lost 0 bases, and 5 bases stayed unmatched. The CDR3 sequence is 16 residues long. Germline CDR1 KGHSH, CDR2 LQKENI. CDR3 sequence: CASSLAGLANTGELFF. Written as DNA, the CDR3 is TGTGCCAGCTCACTTGCCGGACTAGCGAACACCGGGGAGCTGTTTTTT.